This T cell receptor (beta chain) was recorded in a study of T cell responses to AZD1222 COVID-19 vaccine. The assay was immunoSEQ multiplex PCR, and TCRdb's table has in-frame clones only and misses some. Of about 97,000 clones in the sample, roughly 90% were seen once. Details on this clone: Its cognate antigen is unknown.

Points from the study as a whole: Clonal diversity may have been underestimated in mostly white British donors.

The receptor comes from an adult in good health. Sequenced here: peripheral blood, sampled on day 0 of AZD1222 vaccination.

The CDR3 DNA follows: TGTGCCAGCAGTTACTGGAGGAGCACAGATACGCAGTATTTT. Translating gives CASSYWRSTDTQYF. The chain uses TRBV6-2 or TRBV6-3 and TRBJ2-3; tentatively, D is TRBD2 (5 bases). The CDR3 covers 14 residues. Germline V lookup: CDR1 MNHEY, CDR2 SVGEGT. V was clipped by 1 base and J by 0 bases, with 5 bases between them.